These T cell receptor beta chains were read from a single sample in a study of identical twins. TCRdb re-analysed the 5' RACE reads in MiXCR, keeping a single row per CDR3 protein. Of about 530,000 distinct CDR3 sequences in the sample, about 16% were seen once. These same records also appear under a second study, on yellow fever vaccine responses in identical twins.

The sequenced material came from CD4+ T cells sorted from blood. The receptors derive from a woman in her late teens or twenties in good health. Each CDR3 is given with its conserved first and last residue. D genes are given only for firm matches. For some rows the clone size is stated as once, few or many, or as a class when expanded; others skip it.

V	size	J	D	DNA	CDR3
TRBV6-1	few	TRBJ2-5	TRBD1	TGTGCCAGCAGCCGGACAGGATCAATACAAGAGACCCAGTACTTC	CASSRTGSIQETQYF
TRBV5-1	.	TRBJ2-1	.	TGCGCCAGCAGCTTGGTTGACACATACAATGAGCAGTTCTTC	CASSLVDTYNEQFF
TRBV7-9	.	TRBJ2-2	TRBD1	TGTGCCAGCAGCACAGGACAGGGAACGTACACCGGGGAGCTGTTTTTT	CASSTGQGTYTGELFF
TRBV20-1	few	TRBJ1-1	.	TGCAGTGCTAGCGGTGTAGGAAACACTGAAGCTTTCTTT	CSASGVGNTEAFF
TRBV7-3	few	TRBJ2-1	.	TGTGCCAGCAGCTCGATGGACAGCTTCTACAATGAGCAGTTCTTC	CASSSMDSFYNEQFF
TRBV7-2	.	TRBJ1-1	TRBD1	TGTGCCAGCAGCCTGGACAGGGGCCGCCCGAGCACTGAAGCTTTCTTT	CASSLDRGRPSTEAFF
TRBV7-2	.	TRBJ1-5	.	TGTGCCAGCAGCCCTAGTCGGGGGGCTATTCAGCCCCAGCATTTT	CASSPSRGAIQPQHF
TRBV5-5	few	TRBJ2-5	.	TGTGCCAGCAGCACACAGGTTACCCAAGAGACCCAGTACTTC	CASSTQVTQETQYF
TRBV7-8	.	TRBJ2-7	.	TGTGCCAGCAGCTTAGGACATCACTACGAGCAGTACTTC	CASSLGHHYEQYF
TRBV12-3/TRBV12-4	.	TRBJ2-2	.	TGTGCCAGCAGTTTAGGAGGATTCGGGGAGCTGTTTTTT	CASSLGGFGELFF
TRBV20-1	few	TRBJ2-3	.	TGCAGTGCTGACGCAGGGGTCGACACAGATACGCAGTATTTT	CSADAGVDTDTQYF
TRBV5-6	many	TRBJ2-3	TRBD1	TGTGCCAGCAGCAAAAGACAGGGTATAACAGATACGCAGTATTTT	CASSKRQGITDTQYF
TRBV7-2	.	TRBJ2-5	.	TGTGCCAGCAGCACAGGGTCGGGGTTTGAGACCCAGTACTTC	CASSTGSGFETQYF
TRBV20-1	few	TRBJ2-1	.	TGCAGTGCCCAATATACCTTTCTCAAGGGCGGTGAGCAGTTCTTC	CSAQYTFLKGGEQFF
TRBV3-1	few	TRBJ2-7	TRBD2	TGTGCCAGCAGCCAAGACCTAGCGGGAGCGTACGAGCAGTACTTC	CASSQDLAGAYEQYF
TRBV3-1	few	TRBJ2-7	.	TGTGCCAGCAGCCACCGGGACTGGAGGCCTTACGAGCAGTACTTC	CASSHRDWRPYEQYF
TRBV10-3	.	TRBJ2-7	TRBD2	TGTGCCATCAGTGGGACTAGCGGAATGACGACCAAGAGCTCCTACGAGCAGTACTTC	CAISGTSGMTTKSSYEQYF
TRBV27	.	TRBJ2-6	.	TGTGCCAGCAGCGGCCCCGCTGGGGCCAACGTCCTGACTTTC	CASSGPAGANVLTF
TRBV5-1	.	TRBJ2-3	.	TGCGCCAGCAGCTGGATAGGGGCAGATACGCAGTATTTT	CASSWIGADTQYF
TRBV2	few	TRBJ1-1	.	TGTGCCAGCAGAGCGGACGGACCTAACACTGAAGCTTTCTTT	CASRADGPNTEAFF
TRBV3-1	many	TRBJ2-2	.	TGTGCCAGCAGCCAAGCGGGGATAAACACCGGGGAGCTGTTTTTT	CASSQAGINTGELFF
TRBV5-1	.	TRBJ1-2	TRBD1	TGCGCCAGCAGTTATGATACAGGGGCCTATGGCTACACCTTC	CASSYDTGAYGYTF
TRBV29-1	few	TRBJ1-4	.	TGCAGCGTTGAAGCCCCGAGACCGCGCATAACTAATGAAAAACTGTTTTTT	CSVEAPRPRITNEKLFF
TRBV5-5	.	TRBJ1-1	.	TGTGCCAGCAGCTTATTTGGTTCGAGGGTGAACACTGAAGCTTTCTTT	CASSLFGSRVNTEAFF
TRBV3-1	.	TRBJ2-1	.	TGTGCCAGCAGCCAAGATCCCGGGACCACCTACAATGAGCAGTTCTTC	CASSQDPGTTYNEQFF
TRBV12-3/TRBV12-4	.	TRBJ2-4	.	TGTGCCAGCAGTCTATCAGGGAAAGCCAAAAACATTCAGTACTTC	CASSLSGKAKNIQYF
TRBV20-1	.	TRBJ2-2	.	TGCTGTGCTAGAGATGGCGCCAGGTCGAACACCGGGGAGCTGTTTTTT	CCARDGARSNTGELFF
TRBV7-9	.	TRBJ2-5	.	TGTGCCAGCAGCTTAAACCCCGAGACCCAGTACTTC	CASSLNPETQYF
TRBV7-9	.	TRBJ2-3	.	TGTGCCAGCAGCTTAGAGTTTAGCGGAGGAAATACGCAGTATTTT	CASSLEFSGGNTQYF
TRBV5-1	.	TRBJ2-2	.	TGCGCCAGCAGCTCCCGACTAGGTAACACCGGGGAGCTGTTTTTT	CASSSRLGNTGELFF
TRBV14	few	TRBJ2-7	.	TGTGCCAGCAGCCAGGACTTCACCGCTTACGAGCAGTACTTC	CASSQDFTAYEQYF
TRBV20-1	.	TRBJ2-1	.	TGCAGTGCTAGAGAGCGGATCTACAATGAGCAGTTCTTC	CSARERIYNEQFF
TRBV4-1	few	TRBJ2-7	TRBD2	TGCGCCAGCAGCCAAATAGGACTAGCGGAGTACTACGAGCAGTACTTC	CASSQIGLAEYYEQYF
TRBV7-9	.	TRBJ2-3	TRBD1	TGTGCCAGCAGCAGGGACAGGGGCGATACGCAGTATTTT	CASSRDRGDTQYF
TRBV15	.	TRBJ2-1	.	TGTGCCACCAGCAGAGATGGGTTGGTTCAGTTCTTC	CATSRDGLVQFF
TRBV15	.	TRBJ2-7	TRBD2	TGTGCCACCAGCCCCCAAGGGACTAACTACGAGCAGTACTTC	CATSPQGTNYEQYF
TRBV24-1	few	TRBJ2-5	TRBD1	TGTGCCACCAGCCCGGGACAGGGGAACCAAGAGACCCAGTACTTC	CATSPGQGNQETQYF
TRBV7-9	few	TRBJ2-1	.	TGTGCCAGCAGCTTACGCGCGGGACCTGGTGACAATGAGCAGTTCTTC	CASSLRAGPGDNEQFF
TRBV12-3/TRBV12-4	few	TRBJ2-3	.	TGTGCCAGCAGCCTCGGGCCCTCGGATACGCAGTATTTT	CASSLGPSDTQYF
TRBV11-2	.	TRBJ1-2	.	TGTGCCAGCAGCCGCCCGCGGAGAGATAACTATGGCTACACCTTC	CASSRPRRDNYGYTF
TRBV12-3/TRBV12-4	few	TRBJ2-4	.	TGTGCCAGCAGTTTAGGTCAACGCCGCCACTTC	CASSLGQRRHF
TRBV20-1	few	TRBJ1-1	.	TGCAGTGCTGTGGGGGGGACGAACACTGAAGCTTTCTTT	CSAVGGTNTEAFF
TRBV6-5	few	TRBJ2-7	.	TGTGCCAGCAGTTACGACGACGTGCGCTACGAGCAGTACTTC	CASSYDDVRYEQYF
TRBV15	.	TRBJ1-1	.	TGTGCCACCAGCACCTACGGGAGGTTTTCTGACACTGAAGCTTTCTTT	CATSTYGRFSDTEAFF
TRBV6-2/TRBV6-3	few	TRBJ1-1	.	TGTGCCAGCAGTTTAACAGGGGAAGCTTTCTTT	CASSLTGEAFF
TRBV6-1	few	TRBJ2-5	TRBD1	TGTGCCAGCAGACGGGGACAGGGGGACCAAGAGACCCAGTACTTC	CASRRGQGDQETQYF
TRBV10-2	.	TRBJ2-2	TRBD1	TGCGCCAGCAGTGAGTCTCGGACAGGGGGCCACGGGGAGCTGTTTTTT	CASSESRTGGHGELFF
TRBV12-5	few	TRBJ2-1	TRBD2	TGTGCTAGTGGTTCCTTTTCGGGGGGGGTGTCCTACAATGAGCAGTTCTTC	CASGSFSGGVSYNEQFF
TRBV20-1	once	TRBJ2-1	.	TGCAGACCATCGTCAACCGGGACAAACGTTAGAGAGCAGTTCTTC	CRPSSTGTNVREQFF
TRBV5-1	many	TRBJ2-1	.	TGCGCCAGCAGCTTGTCTGCGGGCGCCTCCTACAATGAGCAGTTCTTC	CASSLSAGASYNEQFF
TRBV11-3	few	TRBJ2-7	.	TGTGCCAGCAGCTCCATAAGCCCCCCGGGGATCGGTGAGCAGTACTTC	CASSSISPPGIGEQYF
TRBV3-1	many	TRBJ2-2	TRBD2	TGTGCCAGCAGCCAAGCGGGAGGAAGAACCGGGGAGCTGTTTTTT	CASSQAGGRTGELFF
TRBV7-9	.	TRBJ2-1	TRBD2	TGTGCCAGCAGCTTAGGTAGGACTAGGATCGGTGAGCAGTTCTTC	CASSLGRTRIGEQFF
TRBV7-6	.	TRBJ2-5	.	TGTGCCAGCAGCTTAGCGTTTGGGGGATTGGAGACCCAGTACTTC	CASSLAFGGLETQYF
TRBV5-6	.	TRBJ2-1	.	TGTGCCAGCAGCGAGAGGAATCTATTTAATGAGCAGTTCTTC	CASSERNLFNEQFF
TRBV5-1	.	TRBJ2-3	TRBD2	TGCGCCAGCAGCTTGGCCCTAGCGGAGAGCACAGATACGCAGTATTTT	CASSLALAESTDTQYF
TRBV7-8	few	TRBJ2-2	.	TGTGCCAGCAGCTTAGGAGTATTATGGGCGGGCGGGGAGCTGTTTTTT	CASSLGVLWAGGELFF
TRBV5-4	few	TRBJ1-2	TRBD1	TGTGCCAGCAGCTTTGGGTCAGGGGGAATTCCGAACTATGGCTACACCTTC	CASSFGSGGIPNYGYTF
TRBV9	few	TRBJ2-2	TRBD2	TGTGCCAGCAGCCCCAAAGAGGGGGTAGCGGGAGGACTATCGAACACCGGGGAGCTGTTTTTT	CASSPKEGVAGGLSNTGELFF